What follows are 21 T cell receptor delta chains derived from one specimen sequenced in a study of Vδ1+ human thymocytes. The study, taken as a whole, reports: Thymic TRG and TRD repertoires appeared highly polyclonal.

Which antigens these TCRs recognize remains unknown. Extracted RNA was reverse transcribed into cDNA. Pooled V-gene forward primers with one constant-region reverse primer generated the CDR3 amplicons by multiplex PCR. TCRdb re-identified clones in the multiplex PCR reads via CATT. The sample yields more than 50,000 delta-chain clones, roughly 16% seen once. The sequencing input was Vdelta1+ gamma-delta thymocytes from the thymus. Subset defined: FACS-sorted CD3+ TCRalphabeta- TCRVdelta1+ TCRVdelta2- thymocytes. These receptors were obtained from a girl under two years old who had congenital heart surgery.

There are a few counts of this clone. The J gene is TRDJ1, the V gene TRDV1, with 10 bases lining up with TRDD3. CDR1 and CDR2 from the germline V gene are TSWWSYY and QGS. V lost 0 bases and J lost 1; bases outside the gene matches: 32. The length of the CDR3 is 26 residues. For the CDR3, the DNA is TGTGCTCTTGGGGAACTATGGTCCCAACGGGACCCCGCAAAGTGGGGGATACTCGGTAGCACCGATAAACTCATCTTT. Translated, it gives CALGELWSQRDPAKWGILGSTDKLIF.

Only a few counts were recorded for this clone. The chain employs TRDV1 and TRDJ1, with D possibly matching TRDD3 (6 bases). The CDR3 contains 18 residues. V lost 6 bases and J 2 bases, leaving 25 bases between the germline ends. Germline CDR1 TSWWSYY, CDR2 QGS. For the CDR3, the DNA is TGTGCTCTTGGAGCGTCCTATTGTGGGGGCCTGGGGACCGATAAACTCATCTTT. This translates into CALGASYCGGLGTDKLIF.

This clone was picked up a small number of times. This rearrangement joins TRDV1 to TRDJ1; a weak D match, TRDD2 (7 bases). This CDR3 contains 22 residues. V gave up 5 bases and J gave up 0 bases, with 34 bases separating them. Germline V CDR1 and CDR2: TSWWSYY, QGS. The CDR3 loop reads CALGSPCLPWGPPSGYTDKLIF. The CDR3 nucleotides read TGTGCTCTTGGGTCCCCCTGCCTTCCTTGGGGGCCTCCATCAGGGTACACCGATAAACTCATCTTT.

This clone occurred a few times. The chain is built from TRDV1 and TRDJ1; the match to TRDD3 covers 11 bases. The trim removed 1 base at V and 10 bases at J, leaving 11 bases unmatched. The germline V gene encodes CDR1 TSWWSYY and CDR2 QGS. The CDR3 sequence is 16 residues long. CDR3: CALGEQLGDITSGLIF. The CDR3 DNA follows: TGTGCTCTTGGGGAACAACTGGGGGATATAACTTCGGGACTCATCTTT.

The chain carries TRDV1 and TRDJ1; 12 bases are shared with TRDD3. The CDR3 is made up of 23 amino acids. Germline V CDR1 and CDR2: TSWWSYY, QGS. V lost 7 bases and J lost 0; bases outside the gene matches: 27. CDR3 in amino acids: CALAPPSYDSHGTGGYHTDKLIF. In DNA, the CDR3 is TGTGCTCTTGCTCCGCCTTCCTACGATTCTCATGGTACTGGGGGATACCACACCGATAAACTCATCTTT.

The genes are TRDV1 and TRDJ1, with a possible D match to TRDD2 (6 bases). Germline V gene data show CDR1 as TSWWSYY and CDR2 as QGS. Trimming took 0 bases from V and 5 from J, leaving 19 bases between them. CDR3 length: 17 amino acids. The CDR3 coding sequence is TGTGCTCTTGGGGAACTTTCCCCTTCCCGGACGTTTGATAAACTCATCTTT. Protein: CALGELSPSRTFDKLIF.

This clone was picked up a small number of times. This chain uses TRDV1 with TRDJ1; maybe TRDD2 (9 bases). The CDR3 extends over 19 amino acids. CDR1 and CDR2 (germline): TSWWSYY, QGS. Trimming stripped 2 bases from V and 4 bases from J, with 26 bases between. The CDR3 is CALGEGTSFLLGVYDKLIF. CDR3 DNA sequence: TGTGCTCTTGGGGAAGGAACCTCCTTCCTACTGGGGGTGTACGATAAACTCATCTTT.

The chain is built from TRDV1 and TRDJ1, with 9 bases matching TRDD3. J was trimmed by 0 bases and V by 2 bases; bases with no gene match: 28. The CDR3 covers 24 residues. Germline assignment: CDR1 TSWWSYY and CDR2 QGS. The CDR3 region is CALGERDFLPPGGLRGAYTDKLIF. In DNA form, the CDR3 reads TGTGCTCTTGGGGAAAGAGATTTCCTCCCGCCTGGGGGATTGAGGGGGGCATACACCGATAAACTCATCTTT.

This clone was observed a few times. The chain uses TRDV1 and TRDJ1; 8 bases match TRDD3. V shed 0 bases and J 0 bases; nucleotides not matched to a gene: 15. This CDR3 has 20 amino acids. The V gene's germline CDR1 is TSWWSYY and CDR2 QGS. CDR3 bases: TGTGCTCTTGGGGAACTGGCTCCTAAGGATTACTGGGGGTACACCGATAAACTCATCTTT. It encodes CALGELAPKDYWGYTDKLIF.

Worth noting for this clone: The same CDR3 also results from other DNA sequences found in this sample. This chain uses TRDV1 with TRDJ1, with 9 bases matching TRDD3. CDR1 TSWWSYY and CDR2 QGS come from the germline V gene. V lost 1 base, J lost 0 bases, and 9 bases stayed unmatched. The CDR3 has 18 residues. The DNA for the CDR3 is TGTGCTCTTGGGGAACGGCGGGGTACTGGGGGAAACACCGATAAACTCATCTTT. Protein product: CALGERRGTGGNTDKLIF.

This clone occurred a few times. V gene TRDV1 combines with J gene TRDJ1, with 8 bases matching TRDD3. The germline V gene has CDR1 TSWWSYY and CDR2 QGS. Trimming cost V 5 bases and J 0 bases; bases outside gene matches: 14. The CDR3 runs to 18 residues. DNA for the CDR3: TGTGCTCTTGGGAGCTTCCTCCCTGGGGGAATTTACACCGATAAACTCATCTTT. Translated, it gives CALGSFLPGGIYTDKLIF.

This clone was counted only a few times. The rearrangement links TRDV1 to TRDJ1; TRDD3 might be the D (5 bases). This CDR3 has 16 amino acids. Trimming pared 5 bases from V and 2 bases from J, leaving 18 bases between. Germline CDR1 and CDR2: TSWWSYY and QGS. CDR3 DNA sequence: TGTGCTCTTGGGCGTCCCCCCGGGGGGGCAACCGATAAACTCATCTTT. It specifies CALGRPPGGATDKLIF.

The V and J genes are TRDV1 and TRDJ1; the match to TRDD3 covers 8 bases. Germline V gene data show CDR1 as TSWWSYY and CDR2 as QGS. V gave up 0 bases and J gave up 11 bases; unmatched junction bases: 20. The length of the CDR3 is 18 residues. CDR3 DNA: TGTGCTCTTGGGGAACTGAAGTTCGCCTATTGGGGGATTCAGGGGCTCATCTTT. Amino acid sequence: CALGELKFAYWGIQGLIF.

This chain connects TRDV2 to TRDJ1; 11 bases match TRDD3. Germline CDR1 GEAIGNYY, CDR2 EKD. J was trimmed by 3 bases and V by 0 bases; bases with no gene match: 14. The CDR3 is 19 amino acids. DNA for the CDR3: TGTGCCTGTGACACCGGACTTCTGGGGGATACCGGGATTTCCGATAAACTCATCTTT. The encoded protein is CACDTGLLGDTGISDKLIF.

This chain joins TRDV1 and TRDJ1; D possibly corresponds to TRDD3 (5 bases). In germline, CDR1 is TSWWSYY, CDR2 QGS. V lost 9 bases and J lost 0, with 20 bases in between. This CDR3 has 16 residues. The CDR3 sequence: CALRTAGAHYTDKLIF. The CDR3 bases are TGTGCTCTCCGAACGGCGGGGGCCCATTACACCGATAAACTCATCTTT.

This chain joins TRDV1 and TRDJ1; 11 bases match TRDD3. The germline gives CDR1 TSWWSYY, CDR2 QGS. This CDR3 has 17 residues. Germline trimming cut 0 bases from V and 10 bases from J; bases unmatched to any gene: 13. The CDR3 is CALGELHGLGDTRLLIF. The CDR3 DNA is TGTGCTCTTGGGGAACTCCACGGTCTGGGGGATACACGTCTACTCATCTTT.

Regarding this clone: A read error may produce the germline difference seen at one junction end. The sample contains more than one DNA sequence encoding this CDR3. The chain recombines TRAV29/DV5 with TRDJ1; possible D gene TRDD3, 5 bases. The germline CDR1 and CDR2 sequences are NSMFDY and ISSIKDK. This CDR3 has 18 residues. For the CDR3, the DNA is TGTGCCGCAAGCGCGCCGACGTACGTACTGGTAGCCACCGATAAACTCATCTTT. It is translated as CAASAPTYVLVATDKLIF.

Details on this clone: A junction end diverges from the germline sequence, so it may reflect a read error. The chain couples TRDV2 to TRDJ2; 12 nucleotides align to TRDD3. The CDR3 covers 18 residues. CDR1 and CDR2 (germline): GEAIGNYY, EKD. CDR3 nucleotides: TGTGCCTGTGACGCTGGACTGGGGGATACTAATTTGACAGCACAACCCTTCTTT. Protein: CACDAGLGDTNLTAQPFF.

The chain couples TRDV1 to TRDJ1; a possible D gene is TRDD3 (7 bases). The CDR3 has 22 residues. Germline loops: CDR1 TSWWSYY, CDR2 QGS. The ends were cut back, 3 bases at V and 0 bases at J, with 32 bases in the middle. The DNA of the CDR3 is TGTGCTCTTGGGGATCGGCCTTCCACTGACGCTGGGGATAAGTTGTACACCGATAAACTCATCTTT. This codes for CALGDRPSTDAGDKLYTDKLIF.

This clone came up a few times. The junction and the germline gene differ at one end; a read error may be behind it. The chain has TRDV1 and TRDJ1; 13 bases are shared with TRDD3. The CDR3 is 22 amino acids. Looked up from germline, CDR1 is TSWWSYY and CDR2 is QGS. Here the CDR3 DNA reads TGTGCTCTTGGGGAAGTGAACCTAACCTGTACTGGGGGATACGCAACCACCGATAAACCCATCTTT. Translated, it gives CALGEVNLTCTGGYATTDKPIF.

The chain recombines TRDV1 with TRDJ1; TRDD2 agrees at 9 bases. Losses at the gene ends were 3 bases for V and 2 bases for J; bases not matched to a gene: 22. Germline loops: CDR1 TSWWSYY, CDR2 QGS. This CDR3 contains 21 residues. CDR3 region: CALGDNDYPFLPGGPTDKLIF. CDR3 sequence (DNA): TGTGCTCTTGGGGATAACGATTATCCCTTCCTACCAGGCGGTCCTACCGATAAACTCATCTTT.